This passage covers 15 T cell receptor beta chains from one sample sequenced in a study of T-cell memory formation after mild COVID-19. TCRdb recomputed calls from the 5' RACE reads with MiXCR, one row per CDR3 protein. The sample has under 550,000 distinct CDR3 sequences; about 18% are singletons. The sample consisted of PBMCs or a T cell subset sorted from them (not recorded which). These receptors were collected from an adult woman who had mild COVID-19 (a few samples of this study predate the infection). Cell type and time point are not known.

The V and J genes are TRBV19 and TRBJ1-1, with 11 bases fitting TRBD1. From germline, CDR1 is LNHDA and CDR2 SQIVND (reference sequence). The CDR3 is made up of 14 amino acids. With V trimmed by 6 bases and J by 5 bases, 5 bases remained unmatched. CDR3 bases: TGTGCCAGTAGCAGGACAGGGGGCTGGACTGAAGCTTTCTTT. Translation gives CASSRTGGWTEAFF.

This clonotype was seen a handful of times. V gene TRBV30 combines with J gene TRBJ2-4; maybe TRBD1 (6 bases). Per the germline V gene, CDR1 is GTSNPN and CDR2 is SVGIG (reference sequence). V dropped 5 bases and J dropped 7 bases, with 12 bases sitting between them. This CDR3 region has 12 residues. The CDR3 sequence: CAWSRGSNIQYF. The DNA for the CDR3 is TGTGCCTGGTCGAGGGGGAGTAACATTCAGTACTTC.

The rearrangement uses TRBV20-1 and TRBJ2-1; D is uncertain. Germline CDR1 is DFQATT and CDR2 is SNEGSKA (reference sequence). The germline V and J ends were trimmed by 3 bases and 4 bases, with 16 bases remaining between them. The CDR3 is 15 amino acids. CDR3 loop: CSASGVWLKYNEQFF. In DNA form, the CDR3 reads TGCAGTGCTAGTGGCGTCTGGCTTAAGTACAATGAGCAGTTCTTC.

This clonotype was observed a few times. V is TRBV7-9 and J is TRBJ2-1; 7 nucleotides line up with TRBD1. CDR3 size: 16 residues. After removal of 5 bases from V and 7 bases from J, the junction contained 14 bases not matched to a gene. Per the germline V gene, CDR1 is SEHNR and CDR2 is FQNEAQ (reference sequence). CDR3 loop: CASSRNQGDFFNEQFF. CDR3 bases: TGTGCCAGCAGCCGAAACCAGGGGGATTTTTTTAATGAGCAGTTCTTC.

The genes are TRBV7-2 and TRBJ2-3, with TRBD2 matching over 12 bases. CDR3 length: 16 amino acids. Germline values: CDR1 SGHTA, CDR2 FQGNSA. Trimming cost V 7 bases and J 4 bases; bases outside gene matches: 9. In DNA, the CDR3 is TGTGCCAGCACGTTAATGGCTAGCGGGGGGGCAGATACGCAGTATTTT. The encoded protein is CASTLMASGGADTQYF.

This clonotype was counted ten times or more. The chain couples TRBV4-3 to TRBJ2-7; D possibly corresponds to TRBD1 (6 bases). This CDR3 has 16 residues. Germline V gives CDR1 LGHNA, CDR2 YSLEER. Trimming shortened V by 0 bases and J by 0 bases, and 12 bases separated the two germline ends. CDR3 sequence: CASSQDRGHLSYEQYF. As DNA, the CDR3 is TGCGCCAGCAGCCAAGATCGGGGACACCTCTCCTACGAGCAGTACTTC.

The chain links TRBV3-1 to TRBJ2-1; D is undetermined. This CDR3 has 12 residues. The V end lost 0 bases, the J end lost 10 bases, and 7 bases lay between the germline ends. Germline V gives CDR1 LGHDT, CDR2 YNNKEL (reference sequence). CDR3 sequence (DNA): TGTGCCAGCAGCCAAGATTGGGGAGAGCAGTTCTTC. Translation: CASSQDWGEQFF.

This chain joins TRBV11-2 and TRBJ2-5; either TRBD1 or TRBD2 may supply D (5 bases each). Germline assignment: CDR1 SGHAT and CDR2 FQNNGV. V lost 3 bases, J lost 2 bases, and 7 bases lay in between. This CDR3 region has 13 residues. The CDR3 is CASSFWGQETQYF. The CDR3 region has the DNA TGTGCCAGCAGCTTCTGGGGGCAAGAGACCCAGTACTTC.

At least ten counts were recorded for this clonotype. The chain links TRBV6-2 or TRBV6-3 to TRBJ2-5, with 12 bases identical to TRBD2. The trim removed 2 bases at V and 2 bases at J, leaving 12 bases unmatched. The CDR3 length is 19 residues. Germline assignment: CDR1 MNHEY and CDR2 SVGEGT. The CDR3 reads CASSYARKSGTSGQETQYF. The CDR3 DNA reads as TGTGCCAGCAGTTACGCCAGAAAATCCGGGACTAGCGGGCAAGAGACCCAGTACTTC.

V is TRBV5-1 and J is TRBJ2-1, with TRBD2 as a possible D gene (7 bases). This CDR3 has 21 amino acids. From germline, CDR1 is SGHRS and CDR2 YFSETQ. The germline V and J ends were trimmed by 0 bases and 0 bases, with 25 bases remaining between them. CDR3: CASSLAGILGGATSSYNEQFF. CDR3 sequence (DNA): TGCGCCAGCAGCTTGGCCGGGATCTTAGGGGGGGCAACCAGCTCCTACAATGAGCAGTTCTTC.

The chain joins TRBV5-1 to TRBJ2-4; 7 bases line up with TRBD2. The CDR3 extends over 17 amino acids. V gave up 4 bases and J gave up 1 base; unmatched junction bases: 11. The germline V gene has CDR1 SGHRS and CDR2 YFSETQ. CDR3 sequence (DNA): TGCGCCAGCAGCCCTGTATTGGGACTACGGGCCAAAAACATTCAGTACTTC. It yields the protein CASSPVLGLRAKNIQYF.

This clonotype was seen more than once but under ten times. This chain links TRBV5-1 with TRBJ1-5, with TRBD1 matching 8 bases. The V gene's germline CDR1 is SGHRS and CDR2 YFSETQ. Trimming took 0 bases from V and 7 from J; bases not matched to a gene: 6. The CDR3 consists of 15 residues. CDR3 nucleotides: TGCGCCAGCAGCTTGGCCCCAGGACAGGGACAGCCCCAGCATTTT. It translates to CASSLAPGQGQPQHF.

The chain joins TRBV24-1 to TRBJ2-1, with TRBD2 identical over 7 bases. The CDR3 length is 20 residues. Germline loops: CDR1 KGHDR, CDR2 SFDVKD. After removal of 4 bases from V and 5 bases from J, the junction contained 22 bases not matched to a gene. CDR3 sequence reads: CATSERNGLAEQTINNEQFF. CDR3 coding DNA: TGTGCCACCAGTGAACGTAACGGGCTAGCGGAGCAAACCATTAACAATGAGCAGTTCTTC.

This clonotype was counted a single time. The CDR3 protein is CASSRQRTDNSPLHF. The CDR3 DNA sequence: TGTGCCAGCAGCCGCCAACGGACAGATAATTCACCCCTCCACTTT. The chain carries TRBV7-2 and TRBJ1-6; D is possibly TRBD1 (6 bases). This CDR3 has 15 residues. CDR1 and CDR2 (germline): SGHTA, FQGNSA. Trimming removed 5 bases from V and 5 bases from J, with 13 bases in between.

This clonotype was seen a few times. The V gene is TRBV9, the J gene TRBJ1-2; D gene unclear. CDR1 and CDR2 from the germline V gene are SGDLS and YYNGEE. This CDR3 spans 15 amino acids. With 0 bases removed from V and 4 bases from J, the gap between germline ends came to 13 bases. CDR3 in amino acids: CASSVATASSYGYTF. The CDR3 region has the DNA TGTGCCAGCAGCGTAGCTACGGCCTCCTCCTATGGCTACACCTTC.